Here is one TCR beta chain with its context. What it binds is not known. Germline loops: CDR1 DFQATT, CDR2 SNEGSKA (reference sequence). CDR3 length: 15 residues. Unmatched junction bases numbered 6, after V lost 0 bases and J lost 3 bases. This sample is drawn from a study of response to subunit inactivated influenza vaccine. Study-level findings and limits: Authors proposed each seasonal influenza vaccination draws in few new T cells.

TCRdb processed the RT-PCR reads anew with MiXCR; each CDR3 protein has one entry. The sample has roughly 700,000 distinct CDR3 sequences, approximately 15% seen once. The sequence was collected from a man aged 45-60 years who received an inactivated influenza vaccine. The gene calls are TRBV20-1 and TRBJ2-7; 9 bases fit TRBD2. This sample comprised PBMCs from blood, obtained 14 to 15 days before vaccination. CDR3 coding DNA: TGCAGTGCTAGAGATACCCTAGCGGGGCTCTACGAGCAGTACTTC. This gives the protein CSARDTLAGLYEQYF.